This TCR beta chain stems from a study of early T cells in non-severe SARS-CoV-2 infection. Study summary: The authors sequenced bulk RNA from unsorted whole blood, leaving chains unpaired.

CDR3 length: 17 residues. Trimming pared 6 bases from V and 0 bases from J, leaving 18 bases between. The germline V gene encodes CDR1 MNHEY and CDR2 SVGAGI. General study results and limits: VDJdb matching, biased toward anti-spike CD8 responses, missed private and CD4 specificities.

This clonotype showed up just a few times. Its target is not known. The TCR library protocol was used to attach unique molecular identifiers. These identifiers were attached to individual cDNA molecules. TCRdb fed the 5' RACE reads into MiXCR, producing one record per CDR3 protein. The profile shows about 70,000 distinct CDR3 sequences, 9% to 10% of them singletons. The chain recombines TRBV6-5 with TRBJ1-3, with D possibly TRBD1 on 6 matching bases. Sequenced material: whole blood, taken at baseline. The receptor was derived from an adult who was a healthcare worker with PCR-confirmed SARS-CoV-2 infection or an uninfected control (not recorded which). CDR3 protein: CASSRTGTTVSGNTIYF. The CDR3, as DNA: TGTGCCAGCAGCCGAACCGGGACAACCGTCTCTGGAAACACCATATATTTT.